Shown below are 32 T cell receptor beta chains from a single sample sequenced in a study of shared clonotypes between healthy human individuals. Generated by immunoSEQ multiplex PCR, the TCRdb table keeps only in-frame clones and is missing some. In the table there are 1.5 million to 2.5 million clones, about 95% of which are singletons. The naive CD8 fraction comprised CD45RO-negative cells positively selected for CCR7 and excluded terminally differentiated effector memory CD45RA+ cells. Source material: naive CD8+ T cells sorted from blood. Receptors were obtained from a man between 18 and 35 years old in good health.

The rearrangement joins TRBV5-1 to TRBJ1-2; perhaps TRBD1 as D (5 bases). Germline loops: CDR1 SGHRS, CDR2 YFSETQ. The CDR3 contains 14 residues. Trimming took 0 bases from V and 6 from J, leaving 12 bases between them. CDR3 in amino acids: CASSLAQDVDGYTF. CDR3 coding DNA: TGCGCCAGCAGCTTGGCACAGGACGTAGATGGCTACACCTTC.

The J gene is TRBJ2-7, the V gene TRBV19; D remains ambiguous. The CDR3 has 15 residues. Per germline, CDR1 LNHDA and CDR2 SQIVND (reference sequence). Trimming pared 6 bases from V and 1 base from J, leaving 16 bases between. Here the CDR3 DNA reads TGTGCCAGTAGCCGGGCCGCCATGCAGTCCTACGAGCAGTACTTC. Its protein is CASSRAAMQSYEQYF. The full variable domain, rest sourced from reference TRBV19 and TRBJ2-7, is DGGITQSPKYLFRKEGQNVTLSCEQNLNHDAMYWYRQDPGQGLRLIYYSQIVNDFQKGDIAEGYSVSREKKESFPLTVTSAQKNPTAFYLCASSRAAMQSYEQYFGPGTRLTVT.

The CDR3 sequence is CASSIMNSNWGQGYNEQFF. The DNA for the CDR3 is TGTGCCAGTAGTATTATGAATAGTAATTGGGGACAGGGGTACAATGAGCAGTTCTTC. This rearrangement joins TRBV19 to TRBJ2-1, with 10 bases identical to TRBD1. The CDR3 totals 19 residues. CDR1 and CDR2 from the germline V gene are LNHDA and SQIVND (reference sequence). Trimming at V came to 3 bases and at J to 4 bases, leaving 15 bases not matched to a gene.

The chain has TRBV5-6 and TRBJ1-1; D might be TRBD1 (6 bases). The germline V gene has CDR1 SGHDT and CDR2 YYEEEE. V was clipped by 0 bases and J by 3 bases, with 15 bases between them. The CDR3 spans 16 residues. For the CDR3, the DNA is TGTGCCAGCAGCTTGGAACCGGGACAAAAATACACTGAAGCTTTCTTT. It is translated as CASSLEPGQKYTEAFF.

The V call is TRBV27, the J call TRBJ1-5, with unresolved D. CDR1 is MNHEY and CDR2 is SMNVEV in the germline V gene (reference sequence). The ends were cut back, 2 bases at V and 14 bases at J, with 16 bases in the middle. This CDR3 is built from 13 residues. The CDR3 sequence: CASSLDSRSGEHF. The CDR3 DNA reads as TGTGCCAGCAGTTTAGACTCACGGTCGGGAGAGCATTTT.

The CDR3 is CASPSIDSPQHF. CDR3 nucleotide sequence: TGTGCCAGTCCCTCCATTGATTCGCCCCAGCATTTT. The chain couples TRBV19 to TRBJ1-5; the D is unclear. V was pared by 8 bases and J by 9 bases, with 14 bases between. From germline, CDR1 is LNHDA and CDR2 SQIVND (reference sequence). There are 12 residues in the CDR3. The full variable domain, with the rest looked up from reference TRBV19 and TRBJ1-5, is DGGITQSPKYLFRKEGQNVTLSCEQNLNHDAMYWYRQDPGQGLRLIYYSQIVNDFQKGDIAEGYSVSREKKESFPLTVTSAQKNPTAFYLCASPSIDSPQHFGDGTRLSIL.

This rearrangement joins TRBV28 to TRBJ1-2; D remains unclear. The CDR3 extends over 13 amino acids. V was pared by 5 bases and J by 4 bases, with 11 bases between. CDR1 and CDR2 (germline): MDHEN, SYDVKM. CDR3 sequence: CASSRTEPYGYTF. CDR3 nucleotides: TGTGCCAGCAGTCGGACGGAACCCTATGGCTACACCTTC.

The CDR3 DNA is TGTGCCAGCAGCGCAGCGGGGAGTGAGCAGTTCTTC. Residues: CASSAAGSEQFF. V usage is TRBV11-2 and J usage is TRBJ2-1; 7 bases align to TRBD2. Germline lookup yields CDR1 SGHAT and CDR2 FQNNGV. The ends lost 5 bases at V and 9 bases at J; junction bases unmatched: 4. This CDR3 has 12 amino acids.

The chain has TRBV11-2 and TRBJ2-5, with TRBD2 matching over 8 bases. The CDR3 totals 15 residues. V gave up 5 bases and J gave up 4 bases; unmatched junction bases: 9. Germline loops: CDR1 SGHAT, CDR2 FQNNGV. This CDR3 is CASSAEAGASETQYF. CDR3 sequence (DNA): TGTGCCAGCAGCGCCGAAGCGGGAGCGTCAGAGACCCAGTACTTC.

V gene TRBV7-2 combines with J gene TRBJ2-4; 11 positions agree with TRBD2. The CDR3 covers 19 residues. The ends lost 1 base at V and 8 bases at J; junction bases unmatched: 16. CDR1 and CDR2 (germline): SGHTA, FQGNSA. The CDR3 DNA reads TGTGCCAGCAGCTTAGAAGGTAGCGGGGGGGCCCTGGTTTTGGACATTCAGTACTTC. Its translation is CASSLEGSGGALVLDIQYF.

DNA for the CDR3: TGTGCCAGCAGCTTCTCAGACACCGGGGAGCTGTTTTTT. This codes for CASSFSDTGELFF. V and J are TRBV7-6 and TRBJ2-2; the D is unclear. Germline CDR1 is SGHVS and CDR2 is FNYEAQ. V was pared by 3 bases and J by 3 bases, with 5 bases between. The CDR3 runs to 13 residues.

The chain uses TRBV5-4 and TRBJ1-2; a weak D match, TRBD1 (6 bases). Germline-derived CDR1 and CDR2 are SGHNT and YYREEE (reference sequence). Trimming removed 0 bases at V and 7 bases at J, with 13 bases between. CDR3 length: 14 amino acids. CDR3 DNA sequence: TGTGCCAGCAGCTTGGCTACAGGGTCCCTTGGCTACACCTTC. It yields the protein CASSLATGSLGYTF.

A remark on this clone: Other DNA sequences in the sample encode the same CDR3. This rearrangement joins TRBV7-9 to TRBJ2-7, with a weak D call TRBD2 (6 bases). Germline V CDR1 and CDR2: SEHNR, FQNEAQ (reference sequence). This CDR3 comprises 12 residues. Trimming cost V 9 bases and J 4 bases, with 13 bases left between them. For the CDR3, the DNA is TGTGCCAGTAGCCCCGGGGGTTACGAGCAGTACTTC. Protein: CASSPGGYEQYF.

V is TRBV10-2 and J is TRBJ1-3; D ambiguous. Germline V gene data show CDR1 as WSHSY and CDR2 as SAAADI. V gave up 6 bases and J gave up 6 bases, with 6 bases separating them. This CDR3 is 11 amino acids long. CDR3 DNA sequence: TGCGCCAGCAGCTGGGAAAACACCATATATTTT. It is translated as CASSWENTIYF.

This clone was recorded only once. CDR3 nucleotide sequence: TGTGCCAGCAGCTACCTCAAGTTTTACGAGCAGTACTTC. Its protein is CASSYLKFYEQYF. J is TRBJ2-7 and V is TRBV6-5, with no clear D. Germline V gene data show CDR1 as MNHEY and CDR2 as SVGAGI. The V end was cut by 6 bases, the J end by 4 bases, with 13 bases between. This CDR3 has 13 amino acids.

This clone showed up just once. The V gene is TRBV10-3, the J gene TRBJ2-7; no clear D gene. The germline CDR1 and CDR2 sequences are ENHRY and SYGVKD. Trimming removed 0 bases from V and 2 bases from J, with 11 bases in between. CDR3 length: 15 residues. CDR3 coding DNA: TGTGCCATCAGTGAGTCTCTAGGGTCCCCCTACGAGCAGTACTTC. Translating it yields CAISESLGSPYEQYF.

V usage is TRBV7-9 and J usage is TRBJ1-2; possible D gene TRBD1, 5 bases. V was clipped by 1 base and J by 2 bases, with 11 bases between them. Per the germline V gene, CDR1 is SEHNR and CDR2 is FQNEAQ (reference sequence). The CDR3 spans 15 residues. For the CDR3, the DNA is TGTGCCAGCAGCTTAGGAGGCAGGGACAACTATGGCTACACCTTC. Translation gives CASSLGGRDNYGYTF.

This sequence joins TRBV29-1 and TRBJ2-6; 11 positions match TRBD1. From germline, CDR1 is SQVTM and CDR2 ANQGSEA. V lost 1 base to trimming and J lost 1 base; unmatched junction nucleotides: 12. The CDR3 has 20 residues. DNA of the CDR3: TGCAGCGTTGAAGCGTATCGGGGGACAGGGGGTGGTTCTGGGGCCAACGTCCTGACTTTC. It encodes CSVEAYRGTGGGSGANVLTF.

The CDR3: CAWTPGYLAYEQYF. The CDR3 DNA reads as TGTGCCTGGACCCCGGGGTACCTCGCCTACGAGCAGTACTTC. The chain couples TRBV30 to TRBJ2-7, with D possibly matching TRBD2 (5 bases). V lost 4 bases and J 2 bases, leaving 15 bases between the germline ends. The CDR3 sequence is 14 residues long. Germline CDR1 is GTSNPN and CDR2 is SVGIG (reference sequence).

This chain uses TRBV10-1 with TRBJ2-7, with D possibly TRBD2 on 6 matching bases. V lost 0 bases and J 2 bases, leaving 8 bases between the germline ends. There are 14 residues in the CDR3. Germline V CDR1 and CDR2: WNHNN, SYGVQD (reference sequence). The CDR3, as DNA: TGCGCCAGCAGTGAGTCCCCGGGAGCCTACGAGCAGTACTTC. This codes for CASSESPGAYEQYF.

This clone was counted a single time. CDR3 loop: CASSDTTSFETQYF. The CDR3, as DNA: TGTGCCAGTAGTGATACGACTAGCTTCGAGACCCAGTACTTC. The chain combines TRBV19 with TRBJ2-5; 7 bases map to TRBD2. This CDR3 contains 14 residues. The junction had 8 bases not matched to a gene; V was cut back by 5 bases and J by 5 bases. CDR1 is LNHDA, CDR2 SQIVND, per germline (reference sequence). Full variable domain (missing parts from reference TRBV19 and TRBJ2-5): DGGITQSPKYLFRKEGQNVTLSCEQNLNHDAMYWYRQDPGQGLRLIYYSQIVNDFQKGDIAEGYSVSREKKESFPLTVTSAQKNPTAFYLCASSDTTSFETQYFGPGTRLLVL.

The V call is TRBV7-9, the J call TRBJ2-3, with TRBD2 matching 11 bases. In germline, CDR1 is SEHNR, CDR2 FQNEAQ (reference sequence). V shed 4 bases and J 2 bases; nucleotides not matched to a gene: 8. This CDR3 comprises 17 residues. This CDR3 is CASSSMTSGAYTDTQYF. The CDR3 bases are TGTGCCAGCAGCTCCATGACTAGCGGGGCGTACACAGATACGCAGTATTTT.

Points on this clone: At the DNA level, this CDR3 is encoded by other sequences in the same sample as well. The chain has TRBV27 and TRBJ2-1; D call uncertain. CDR1 and CDR2 (germline): MNHEY, SMNVEV (reference sequence). CDR3 length equals 14 residues. With 6 bases removed from V and 0 bases from J, the gap between germline ends came to 9 bases. The CDR3: CASSPDSSYNEQFF. The CDR3 coding sequence is TGTGCCAGCAGCCCTGACTCCTCCTACAATGAGCAGTTCTTC.

The chain combines TRBV5-6 with TRBJ2-7; no clear D gene. The V end lost 3 bases, the J end lost 6 bases, and 13 bases lay between the germline ends. CDR1 is SGHDT, CDR2 YYEEEE, per germline. The CDR3 covers 13 residues. CDR3: CASSYLGSREQYF. For the CDR3, the DNA is TGTGCCAGCAGCTACCTCGGGTCTCGCGAGCAGTACTTC.

This sequence joins TRBV5-8 and TRBJ2-5; D uncertain. The CDR3 is 10 amino acids. The V gene lost 8 bases and the J gene lost 1 base, with 3 bases spanning the gap. The germline gives CDR1 SGHTS, CDR2 YDEGEE. CDR3 sequence: CASLQETQYF. CDR3 nucleotide sequence: TGTGCCAGTCTCCAAGAGACCCAGTACTTC.

This rearrangement joins TRBV10-3 to TRBJ2-7; D gene unclear. CDR3 length: 13 residues. Deletions cut 6 bases from V and 3 bases from J, with 12 bases between. CDR1 is ENHRY and CDR2 is SYGVKD in the germline V gene. The CDR3 is CAIRSGTVYEQYF. In nucleotides, the CDR3 is TGTGCCATCAGATCGGGTACTGTCTACGAGCAGTACTTC.

V is TRBV9 and J is TRBJ1-3; D remains ambiguous. Germline loops: CDR1 SGDLS, CDR2 YYNGEE. This CDR3 has 16 residues. V was trimmed by 0 bases and J by 0 bases, leaving 10 bases between them. CDR3 protein: CASSVGAYDSGNTIYF. CDR3 nucleotides: TGTGCCAGCAGCGTAGGCGCTTACGACTCTGGAAACACCATATATTTT.

The chain uses TRBV25-1 and TRBJ2-6, with 8 bases matching TRBD1. With 7 bases clipped from V and 0 bases from J, the junction kept 8 bases outside the gene matches. Germline values: CDR1 MGHDK, CDR2 SYGVNS. The CDR3 is made up of 17 amino acids. The CDR3 nucleotides are TGTGCCAGCACCCCGGACAGGGCAGGCTCTGGGGCCAACGTCCTGACTTTC. This sequence encodes CASTPDRAGSGANVLTF.

As to this clone: In the same sample, other DNA sequences code for this CDR3. The CDR3 region has the DNA TGCGCCAGCAGCCAAGACCGGGACTCTTACAATGAGCAGTTCTTC. Encoded protein: CASSQDRDSYNEQFF. J is TRBJ2-1 and V is TRBV4-3, with a weak D call TRBD2 (6 bases). This CDR3 is 15 amino acids long. Germline V lookup: CDR1 LGHNA, CDR2 YSLEER. Trimming pared 0 bases from V and 4 bases from J, leaving 10 bases between.

The chain has TRBV6-5 and TRBJ2-1; perhaps TRBD2 as D (7 bases). Per germline, CDR1 MNHEY and CDR2 SVGAGI. V shed 2 bases and J shed 2 bases, with 10 bases lying between them. The CDR3 runs 15 residues. CDR3 coding DNA: TGTGCCAGCAGTTACGAAGGGGGGGCCTACAATGAGCAGTTCTTC. Encoded protein: CASSYEGGAYNEQFF.

This clone was recorded once. The genes are TRBV4-1 and TRBJ2-3, with TRBD2 matching over 10 bases. The CDR3 is made up of 17 amino acids. V lost 0 bases, J lost 5 bases, and 8 bases stayed unmatched. The germline V gene encodes CDR1 MGHRA and CDR2 YSYEKL. CDR3 residues: CASSQEGAGGPGDTQYF. The CDR3 bases are TGCGCCAGCAGCCAAGAGGGAGCGGGAGGGCCTGGAGATACGCAGTATTTT.

The chain combines TRBV4-1 with TRBJ1-4; the match to TRBD1 covers 8 bases. This CDR3 is 14 amino acids long. V lost 4 bases to trimming and J lost 7 bases; unmatched junction nucleotides: 5. The germline V gene has CDR1 MGHRA and CDR2 YSYEKL. CDR3 coding DNA: TGCGCCAGCAGCCTAGGGACAGGTCGTGAAAAACTGTTTTTT. This encodes CASSLGTGREKLFF.